These 18 T cell receptor beta chains were sequenced from one sample in a study of blood T cell repertoires in COVID-19. Assay: immunoSEQ multiplex PCR; the TCRdb copy retains only in-frame clones and omits some. The data contain a few hundred thousand clones, roughly 90% of them singletons. The specimen was peripheral blood. The source of these receptors is a woman aged 25-40 years with COVID-19, enrolled during active disease.

V gene TRBV11-1 combines with J gene TRBJ2-7; TRBD1 matches 7 bases. There are 16 residues in the CDR3. Germline loops: CDR1 SGHAT, CDR2 FQDESV (reference sequence). Trimming took 2 bases from V and 4 from J; bases not matched to a gene: 11. The DNA for the CDR3 is TGTGCCAGCAGCTTAAAACAGGGGAGAGGGACGTACGAGCAGTACTTC. It yields the protein CASSLKQGRGTYEQYF.

V usage is TRBV27 and J usage is TRBJ2-7; TRBD1 might be the D (8 bases). The length of the CDR3 is 13 residues. Trimming cost V 8 bases and J 3 bases, with 14 bases left between them. Germline V CDR1 and CDR2: MNHEY, SMNVEV (reference sequence). CDR3 coding DNA: TGTGCCAGCGGCACAGGGGGGGGCTACGAGCAGTACTTC. Residues: CASGTGGGYEQYF.

The chain employs TRBV6-6 and TRBJ1-6; no definite D call. The CDR3 length is 14 residues. V dropped 2 bases and J dropped 7 bases, with 9 bases sitting between them. Germline assignment: CDR1 MNHNY and CDR2 SVGAGI (reference sequence). The CDR3 loop reads CASSYGGLNSPLHF. The CDR3 DNA is TGTGCCAGCAGTTACGGAGGGCTCAATTCACCCCTCCACTTT.

The chain is built from TRBV5-1 and TRBJ2-7, with 7 bases that match TRBD1. Looked up from germline, CDR1 is SGHRS and CDR2 is YFSETQ. V dropped 4 bases and J dropped 2; count of bases not matched to a gene: 3. This CDR3 has 13 amino acids. This CDR3 reads CASSTGTAYEQYF. DNA of the CDR3: TGCGCCAGCAGCACAGGGACAGCCTACGAGCAGTACTTC.

This clone was recorded only once. This chain uses TRBV10-3 with TRBJ2-3; perhaps TRBD1 as D (6 bases). With 0 bases removed from V and 0 bases from J, the gap between germline ends came to 16 bases. The CDR3 length is 18 residues. CDR1 is ENHRY and CDR2 is SYGVKD in the germline V gene. CDR3 sequence reads: CAISESYGQHSSTDTQYF. The CDR3 DNA sequence: TGTGCCATCAGTGAGTCGTACGGACAGCATTCTAGCACAGATACGCAGTATTTT.

The V call is TRBV19, the J call TRBJ2-1; D ambiguous. The V end lost 3 bases, the J end lost 0 bases, and 9 bases lay between the germline ends. The CDR3 extends over 15 amino acids. Germline CDR1 reads LNHDA; CDR2 reads SQIVND (reference sequence). CDR3 protein: CASSIRSGSYNEQFF. The CDR3 DNA reads TGTGCCAGTAGTATTAGGTCAGGCTCCTACAATGAGCAGTTCTTC.

The chain is built from TRBV9 and TRBJ1-1, with D unresolved. This CDR3 region has 14 residues. V was pared by 0 bases and J by 5 bases, with 11 bases between. Germline V gives CDR1 SGDLS, CDR2 YYNGEE. The CDR3 here is CASSVDPLRTEAFF. In DNA, the CDR3 is TGTGCCAGCAGCGTAGATCCCCTCAGGACTGAAGCTTTCTTT.

V and J are TRBV7-2 and TRBJ2-7; tentatively, D is TRBD2 (5 bases). Between the trimmed V and J ends, which lost 0 bases and 1 base, there was a span of 10 bases. The CDR3 contains 15 residues. The germline V gene encodes CDR1 SGHTA and CDR2 FQGNSA. The CDR3 DNA is TGTGCCAGCAGCTTAGCCCTAGCTGGGTCCTACGAGCAGTACTTC. Translating gives CASSLALAGSYEQYF.

This clone was picked up a small number of times. This chain links TRBV19 with TRBJ2-7; 12 nucleotides line up with TRBD1. Trimming removed 3 bases from V and 4 bases from J; junction bases left unmatched: 4. Looked up from germline, CDR1 is LNHDA and CDR2 is SQIVND (reference sequence). The CDR3 length is 15 residues. The CDR3 DNA follows: TGTGCCAGTAGTATCTCGGGACAGGGGGCTTACGAGCAGTACTTC. Its translation is CASSISGQGAYEQYF.

This clone has more than one count but fewer than ten. The genes are TRBV24-1 and TRBJ2-5, with D tentatively TRBD2 (5 bases). The germline V gene has CDR1 KGHDR and CDR2 SFDVKD. The CDR3 length is 16 residues. The V end was cut by 4 bases, the J end by 1 base, with 15 bases between. As DNA, the CDR3 is TGTGCCACCAGTGACATGAGCGGTACCTCCCAAGAGACCCAGTACTTC. Translated, it gives CATSDMSGTSQETQYF.

This clone was observed a single time. The gene calls are TRBV6-1 and TRBJ1-2; D possibly corresponds to TRBD1 (6 bases). V was clipped by 0 bases and J by 2 bases, with 7 bases between them. The CDR3 loop spans 14 amino acids. Germline values: CDR1 MNHNS, CDR2 SASEGT. CDR3 nucleotides: TGTGCCAGCAGTGAAGCAACAGGGAACTATGGCTACACCTTC. Its translation is CASSEATGNYGYTF.

This clone was detected once. The V gene is TRBV11-2, the J gene TRBJ1-1, with 7 positions matching TRBD1. Trimming cost V 1 base and J 0 bases; bases outside gene matches: 5. The CDR3 consists of 16 residues. Germline assignment: CDR1 SGHAT and CDR2 FQNNGV. This CDR3 is CASSLGGQLVNTEAFF. The CDR3 region has the DNA TGTGCCAGCAGCTTAGGGGGACAGCTAGTGAACACTGAAGCTTTCTTT. Using reference TRBV11-2 and TRBJ1-1 for the parts outside the CDR3, the full variable domain is EAGVAQSPRYKIIEKRQSVAFWCNPISGHATLYWYQQILGQGPKLLIQFQNNGVVDDSQLPKDRFSAERLKGVDSTLKIQPAKLEDSAVYLCASSLGGQLVNTEAFFGQGTRLTVV.

This chain uses TRBV10-3 with TRBJ2-5, with 11 positions matching TRBD1. The CDR3 sequence is 15 residues long. Germline V gene sequence: CDR1 ENHRY, CDR2 SYGVKD. The junction had 5 bases not matched to a gene; V was cut back by 3 bases and J by 5 bases. CDR3 bases: TGTGCCATCAGTGAATGGACAGGGGGCTTGGAGACCCAGTACTTC. Protein product: CAISEWTGGLETQYF.

This chain uses TRBV19 with TRBJ2-3; 8 nucleotides line up with TRBD1. Germline loops: CDR1 LNHDA, CDR2 SQIVND (reference sequence). V was clipped by 6 bases and J by 3 bases; unmatched bases: 8. The CDR3 totals 15 residues. The CDR3 reads CASSVRDRTTDTQYF. CDR3 in DNA: TGTGCCAGTAGCGTACGGGACAGGACAACAGATACGCAGTATTTT.

The gene calls are TRBV30 and TRBJ2-1, with unresolved D. The CDR3 totals 12 residues. Germline V gives CDR1 GTSNPN, CDR2 SVGIG (reference sequence). V was cut by 3 bases and J by 1 base, with 4 bases left in between. In DNA, the CDR3 is TGTGCCTGGAGATTATCCTACAATGAGCAGTTCTTC. Protein product: CAWRLSYNEQFF.

This rearrangement joins TRBV9 to TRBJ2-5; tentatively, D is TRBD1 (6 bases). Trimming stripped 0 bases from V and 2 bases from J, with 8 bases between. The CDR3 extends over 14 amino acids. Looked up from germline, CDR1 is SGDLS and CDR2 is YYNGEE. The CDR3 spells CASSVGTDQETQYF. As DNA, the CDR3 is TGTGCCAGCAGCGTAGGGACAGATCAAGAGACCCAGTACTTC.

This chain uses TRBV7-9 with TRBJ2-7, with D maybe TRBD2 (5 bases). Deletions cut 4 bases from V and 7 bases from J, with 11 bases between. CDR1 and CDR2 from the germline V gene are SEHNR and FQNEAQ (reference sequence). This CDR3 has 12 amino acids. The CDR3, as DNA: TGTGCCAGCAGCTGGCGGGCGGCGGAGCAGTACTTC. This codes for CASSWRAAEQYF.

This clone was observed a single time. V gene TRBV4-1 combines with J gene TRBJ2-7; D is perhaps TRBD1 (5 bases). Germline CDR1 is MGHRA and CDR2 is YSYEKL. Trimming cost V 4 bases and J 2 bases, with 12 bases left between them. The CDR3 totals 14 residues. In DNA, the CDR3 is TGCGCCAGCAGCCCCAGGGTTGGGACCTACGAGCAGTACTTC. Translated: CASSPRVGTYEQYF.